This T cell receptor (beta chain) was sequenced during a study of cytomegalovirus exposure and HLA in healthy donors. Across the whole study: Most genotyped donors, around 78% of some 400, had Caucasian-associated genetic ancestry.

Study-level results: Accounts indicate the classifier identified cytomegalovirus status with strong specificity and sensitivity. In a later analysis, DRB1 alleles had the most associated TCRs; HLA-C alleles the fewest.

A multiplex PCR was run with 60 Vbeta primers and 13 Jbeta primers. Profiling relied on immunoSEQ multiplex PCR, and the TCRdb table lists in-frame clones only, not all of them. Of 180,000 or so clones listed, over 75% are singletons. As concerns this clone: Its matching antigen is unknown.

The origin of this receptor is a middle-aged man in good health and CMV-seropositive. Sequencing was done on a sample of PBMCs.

This chain's CDR3 is CASSTIAGTGGYEQYF. CDR3 DNA: TGTGCCAGCAGCACGATTGCCGGGACAGGCGGCTACGAGCAGTACTTC. V gene TRBV27 combines with J gene TRBJ2-7; 8 nucleotides agree with TRBD1. Germline-derived CDR1 and CDR2 are MNHEY and SMNVEV (reference sequence). The CDR3 is 16 residues long. V dropped 6 bases and J dropped 3; count of bases not matched to a gene: 13.